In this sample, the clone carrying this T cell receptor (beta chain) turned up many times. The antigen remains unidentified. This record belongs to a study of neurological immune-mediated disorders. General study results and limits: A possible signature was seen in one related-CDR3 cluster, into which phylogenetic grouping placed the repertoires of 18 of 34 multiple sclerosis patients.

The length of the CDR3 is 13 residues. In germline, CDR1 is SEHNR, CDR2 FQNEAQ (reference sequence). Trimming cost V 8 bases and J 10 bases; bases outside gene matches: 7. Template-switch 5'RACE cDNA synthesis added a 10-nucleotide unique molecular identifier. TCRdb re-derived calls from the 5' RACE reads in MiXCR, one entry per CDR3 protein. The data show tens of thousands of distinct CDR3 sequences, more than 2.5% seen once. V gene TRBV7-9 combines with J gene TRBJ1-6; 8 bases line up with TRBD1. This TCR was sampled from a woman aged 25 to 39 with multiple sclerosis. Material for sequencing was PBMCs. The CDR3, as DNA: TGTGCCAGCTCCGGACAGGGACCGTCACCCCTCCACTTT. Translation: CASSGQGPSPLHF.